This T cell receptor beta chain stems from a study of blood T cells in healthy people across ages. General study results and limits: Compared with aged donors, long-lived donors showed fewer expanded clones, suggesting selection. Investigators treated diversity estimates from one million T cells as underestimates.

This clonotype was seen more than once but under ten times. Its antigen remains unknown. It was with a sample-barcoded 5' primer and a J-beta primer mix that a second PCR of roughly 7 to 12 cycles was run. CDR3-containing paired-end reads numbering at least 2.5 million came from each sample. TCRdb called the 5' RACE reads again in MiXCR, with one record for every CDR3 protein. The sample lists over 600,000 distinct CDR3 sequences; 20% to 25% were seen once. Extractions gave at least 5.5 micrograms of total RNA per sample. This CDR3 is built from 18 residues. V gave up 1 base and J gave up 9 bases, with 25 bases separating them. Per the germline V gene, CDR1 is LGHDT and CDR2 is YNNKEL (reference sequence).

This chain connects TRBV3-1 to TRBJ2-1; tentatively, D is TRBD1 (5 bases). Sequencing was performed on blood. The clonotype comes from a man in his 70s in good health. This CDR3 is CASSQVVISGRGRGEQFF. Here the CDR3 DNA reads TGTGCCAGCAGCCAAGTTGTCATCTCAGGTAGGGGTCGTGGTGAGCAGTTCTTC.